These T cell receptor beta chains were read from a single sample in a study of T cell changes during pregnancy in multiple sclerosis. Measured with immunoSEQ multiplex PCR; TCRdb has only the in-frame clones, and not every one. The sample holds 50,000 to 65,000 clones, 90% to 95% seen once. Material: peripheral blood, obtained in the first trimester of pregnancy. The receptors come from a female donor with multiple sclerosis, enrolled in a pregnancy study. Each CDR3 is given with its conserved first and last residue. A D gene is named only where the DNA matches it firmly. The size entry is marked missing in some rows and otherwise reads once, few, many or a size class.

CDR3nt: TGTGCCAGCAGCTTTCCCGCGGCAGGAAACACCATATATTTT
CDR3aa: CASSFPAAGNTIYF
abundance: .
len: 14
j_gene: TRBJ1-3
v_gene: TRBV7-2
d_gene: .

CDR3nt: TGTGCCAGTAGTATAAGGGGTCCGGGAGGTTCCCTCCACTTT
CDR3aa: CASSIRGPGGSLHF
abundance: once
len: 14
j_gene: TRBJ1-6
v_gene: TRBV19
d_gene: .

CDR3nt: TGTGCCACCAGCAGAGATACCGGGGACGAGCAGTACTTC
CDR3aa: CATSRDTGDEQYF
abundance: once
len: 13
j_gene: TRBJ2-7
v_gene: TRBV15
d_gene: .

CDR3nt: TGTGCCAGCAGCTTAGCGGCGGGTACCTACAATGAGCAGTTCTTC
CDR3aa: CASSLAAGTYNEQFF
abundance: .
len: 15
j_gene: TRBJ2-1
v_gene: TRBV7-9
d_gene: .

CDR3nt: TGTGCCAGCATACAGGGGAAAATGAGCTCCTACAATGAGCAGTTCTTC
CDR3aa: CASIQGKMSSYNEQFF
abundance: .
len: 16
j_gene: TRBJ2-1
v_gene: TRBV2
d_gene: TRBD1

CDR3nt: TGTGCCAGCAGCCACAGAAACGAGCAGTACTTC
CDR3aa: CASSHRNEQYF
abundance: .
len: 11
j_gene: TRBJ2-7
v_gene: TRBV5-5
d_gene: .

CDR3nt: TGTGCCAGCAGCGTGTTACCGGGACAGGGGTCCTACGAGCAGTACTTC
CDR3aa: CASSVLPGQGSYEQYF
abundance: .
len: 16
j_gene: TRBJ2-7
v_gene: TRBV9
d_gene: TRBD1

CDR3nt: TGTGCCAGCAGCGGCGGACTAGCAATCTCTGGGGCCAACGTCCTGACTTTC
CDR3aa: CASSGGLAISGANVLTF
abundance: .
len: 17
j_gene: TRBJ2-6
v_gene: TRBV9
d_gene: TRBD2

CDR3nt: TGTGCCAGTAGTAAAAGGGAGGGCACTGAAGCTTTCTTT
CDR3aa: CASSKREGTEAFF
abundance: few
len: 13
j_gene: TRBJ1-1
v_gene: TRBV19
d_gene: .

CDR3nt: TGTGCCAGCTCACCACCGTTGCGGGGGGGCTCCGGGGAGCTGTTTTTT
CDR3aa: CASSPPLRGGSGELFF
abundance: .
len: 16
j_gene: TRBJ2-2
v_gene: TRBV18
d_gene: TRBD2

CDR3nt: TGTGCCAGCAGCCGGGACAGGGCAGGATCACCCCTCCACTTT
CDR3aa: CASSRDRAGSPLHF
abundance: .
len: 14
j_gene: TRBJ1-6
v_gene: TRBV9
d_gene: TRBD1

CDR3nt: TGCGCCAGCAAGTCGGGACTAAGCACAGATACGCAGTATTTT
CDR3aa: CASKSGLSTDTQYF
abundance: .
len: 14
j_gene: TRBJ2-3
v_gene: TRBV5-1
d_gene: TRBD2

CDR3nt: TGTGCCAGCAGCCAAGCTGCGTGGGGGGGCGGAAATGAGCAGTTCTTC
CDR3aa: CASSQAAWGGGNEQFF
abundance: .
len: 16
j_gene: TRBJ2-1
v_gene: TRBV4-2
d_gene: .

CDR3nt: TGTGCCAGCAGTCCTGGACAGAGTGCCTACGAGCAGTACTTC
CDR3aa: CASSPGQSAYEQYF
abundance: .
len: 14
j_gene: TRBJ2-7
v_gene: TRBV5-6
d_gene: .

CDR3nt: TGTGCCAGCAGTTCGGGACTAGCGTCCGGGGAGCTGTTTTTT
CDR3aa: CASSSGLASGELFF
abundance: .
len: 14
j_gene: TRBJ2-2
v_gene: TRBV6-5
d_gene: TRBD2

CDR3nt: TGTGCCAGCAGCCCGGTAGGGGGCGATGAAAAACTGTTTTTT
CDR3aa: CASSPVGGDEKLFF
abundance: once
len: 14
j_gene: TRBJ1-4
v_gene: TRBV27
d_gene: TRBD1

CDR3nt: TGTGCCAGCACCTCCGCCCGGTTCAATGAGCAGTTCTTC
CDR3aa: CASTSARFNEQFF
abundance: .
len: 13
j_gene: TRBJ2-1
v_gene: TRBV11-2
d_gene: .

CDR3nt: TGTGCCATCAGTTCTACTAGCGGGGGGTACAATGAGCAGTTCTTC
CDR3aa: CAISSTSGGYNEQFF
abundance: .
len: 15
j_gene: TRBJ2-1
v_gene: TRBV10-3
d_gene: TRBD2

CDR3nt: TGTGCCAGCAGCTCACTAGCGGGGAGGGTCGGGGAGCAGTTCTTC
CDR3aa: CASSSLAGRVGEQFF
abundance: .
len: 15
j_gene: TRBJ2-1
v_gene: TRBV11-2
d_gene: TRBD2

CDR3nt: TGTGCCAGCAGCTCTGGACTAGCGGGGGGGTCGGGCACAGATACGCAGTATTTT
CDR3aa: CASSSGLAGGSGTDTQYF
abundance: .
len: 18
j_gene: TRBJ2-3
v_gene: TRBV7-3
d_gene: TRBD2

CDR3nt: TGTGCCAGCAGCGTAGTAGGGGATGGCTACGAGCAGTACTTC
CDR3aa: CASSVVGDGYEQYF
abundance: .
len: 14
j_gene: TRBJ2-7
v_gene: TRBV9
d_gene: .

CDR3nt: TGTGCCAGCAGCCAAGTGAGCACCGGGGAGCTGTTTTTT
CDR3aa: CASSQVSTGELFF
abundance: .
len: 13
j_gene: TRBJ2-2
v_gene: TRBV14
d_gene: .

CDR3nt: TGTGCCAGCAGGACACAGGGTGTCGCGACTGAAGCTTTCTTT
CDR3aa: CASRTQGVATEAFF
abundance: .
len: 14
j_gene: TRBJ1-1
v_gene: TRBV5-6
d_gene: .

CDR3nt: TGTGCCAGCAGCGGGAGGGGGGGGGCGAACACCATATATTTT
CDR3aa: CASSGRGGANTIYF
abundance: .
len: 14
j_gene: TRBJ1-3
v_gene: TRBV9
d_gene: .

CDR3nt: TGTGCCTGGACGGCAGGGAGGGTGAACACTGAAGCTTTCTTT
CDR3aa: CAWTAGRVNTEAFF
abundance: .
len: 14
j_gene: TRBJ1-1
v_gene: TRBV30
d_gene: .

CDR3nt: TGTGCCAGCAGCTTGGCAGGGAACACTGAAGCTTTCTTT
CDR3aa: CASSLAGNTEAFF
abundance: .
len: 13
j_gene: TRBJ1-1
v_gene: TRBV5-4
d_gene: .

CDR3nt: TGTGCCAGCAGCTCCCCGACAGGGGCGGAGACCCAGTACTTC
CDR3aa: CASSSPTGAETQYF
abundance: .
len: 14
j_gene: TRBJ2-5
v_gene: TRBV7-8
d_gene: TRBD1

CDR3nt: TGCAGCGGAAGAACGGTTAACTATGGCTACACCTTC
CDR3aa: CSGRTVNYGYTF
abundance: .
len: 12
j_gene: TRBJ1-2
v_gene: TRBV29-1
d_gene: .

CDR3nt: TGTGCCAGCAGCTTACTAGCGGGGGGTCCTTACGAGCAGTACTTC
CDR3aa: CASSLLAGGPYEQYF
abundance: .
len: 15
j_gene: TRBJ2-7
v_gene: TRBV7-2
d_gene: TRBD2

CDR3nt: TGTGCCAGACAGGAGACGAAGCCCAACTATGGCTACACCTTC
CDR3aa: CARQETKPNYGYTF
abundance: .
len: 14
j_gene: TRBJ1-2
v_gene: TRBV2
d_gene: .